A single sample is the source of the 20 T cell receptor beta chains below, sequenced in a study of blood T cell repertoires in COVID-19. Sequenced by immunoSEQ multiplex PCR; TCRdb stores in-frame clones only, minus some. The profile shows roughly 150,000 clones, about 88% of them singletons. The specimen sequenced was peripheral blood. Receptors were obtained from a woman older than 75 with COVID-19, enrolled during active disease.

CDR3 sequence (DNA): TGTGCCAGTTGGCTGATCAGCGCTGAAGCTTTCTTT. Its protein is CASWLISAEAFF. J is TRBJ1-1 and V is TRBV6-5; D ambiguous. V gave up 9 bases and J gave up 6 bases, with 14 bases separating them. CDR1 and CDR2 (germline): MNHEY, SVGAGI. The CDR3 sequence is 12 residues long.

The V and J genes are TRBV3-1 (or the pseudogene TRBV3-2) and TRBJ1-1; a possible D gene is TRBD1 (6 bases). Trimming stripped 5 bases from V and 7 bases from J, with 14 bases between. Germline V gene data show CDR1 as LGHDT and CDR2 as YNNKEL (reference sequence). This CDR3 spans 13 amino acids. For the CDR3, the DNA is TGTGCCAGCAGCGTTATAGGACAGAGTGAAGCTTTCTTT. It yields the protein CASSVIGQSEAFF.

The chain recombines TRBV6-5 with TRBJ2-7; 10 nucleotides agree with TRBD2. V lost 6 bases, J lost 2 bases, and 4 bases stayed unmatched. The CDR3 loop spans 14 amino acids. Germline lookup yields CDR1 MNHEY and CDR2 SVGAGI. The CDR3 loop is CASRSSGRTYEQYF. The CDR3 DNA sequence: TGTGCCAGCAGGTCTAGCGGGAGAACCTACGAGCAGTACTTC.

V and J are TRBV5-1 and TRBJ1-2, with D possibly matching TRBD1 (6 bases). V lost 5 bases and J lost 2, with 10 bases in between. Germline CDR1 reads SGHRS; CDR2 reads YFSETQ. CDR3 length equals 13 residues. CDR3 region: CASRNTGNYGYTF. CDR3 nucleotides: TGCGCCAGCAGAAATACAGGGAACTATGGCTACACCTTC.

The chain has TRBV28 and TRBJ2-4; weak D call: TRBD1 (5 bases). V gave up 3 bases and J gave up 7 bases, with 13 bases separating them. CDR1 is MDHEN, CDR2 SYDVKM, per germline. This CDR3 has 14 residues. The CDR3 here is CASSFAPGQNIQYF. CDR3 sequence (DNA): TGTGCCAGCAGTTTCGCGCCAGGGCAGAACATTCAGTACTTC.

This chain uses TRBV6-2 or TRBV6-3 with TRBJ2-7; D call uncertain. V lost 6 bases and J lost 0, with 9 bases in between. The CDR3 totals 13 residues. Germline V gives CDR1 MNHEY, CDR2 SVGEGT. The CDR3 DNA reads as TGTGCCAGCAGCGAGGATGTCTCCTACGAGCAGTACTTC. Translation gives CASSEDVSYEQYF.

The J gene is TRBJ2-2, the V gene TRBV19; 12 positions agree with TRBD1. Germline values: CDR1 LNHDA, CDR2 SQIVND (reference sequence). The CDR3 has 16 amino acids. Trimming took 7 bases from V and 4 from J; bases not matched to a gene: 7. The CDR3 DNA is TGTGCCAGTAATAACCCGGGACAGGGGGCCACCGGGGAGCTGTTTTTT. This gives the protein CASNNPGQGATGELFF.

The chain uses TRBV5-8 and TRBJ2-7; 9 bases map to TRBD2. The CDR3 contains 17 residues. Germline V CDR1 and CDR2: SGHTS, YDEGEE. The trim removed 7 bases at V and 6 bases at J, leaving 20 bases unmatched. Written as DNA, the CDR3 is TGTGCCAGCCCTCGAGCGGGAGGACCCCTCGGGGGTCGCGAGCAGTACTTC. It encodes CASPRAGGPLGGREQYF.

The CDR3 spells CASSQRTSSRFRESETQYF. The CDR3 nucleotides read TGTGCCAGCAGCCAAAGGACTAGCTCCCGTTTTAGAGAGTCGGAGACCCAGTACTTC. The chain is built from TRBV3-1 (or the pseudogene TRBV3-2) and TRBJ2-5; 8 bases are shared with TRBD2. Germline assignment: CDR1 LGHDT and CDR2 YNNKEL (reference sequence). V lost 2 bases to trimming and J lost 5 bases; unmatched junction nucleotides: 19. The CDR3 has 19 residues.

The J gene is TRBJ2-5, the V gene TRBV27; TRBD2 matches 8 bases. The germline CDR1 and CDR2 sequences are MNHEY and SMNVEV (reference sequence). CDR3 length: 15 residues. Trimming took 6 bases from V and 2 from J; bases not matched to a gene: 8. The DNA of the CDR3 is TGTGCCAGCAGAGGCCTCCGGGGGGGACAAGAGACCCAGTACTTC. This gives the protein CASRGLRGGQETQYF.

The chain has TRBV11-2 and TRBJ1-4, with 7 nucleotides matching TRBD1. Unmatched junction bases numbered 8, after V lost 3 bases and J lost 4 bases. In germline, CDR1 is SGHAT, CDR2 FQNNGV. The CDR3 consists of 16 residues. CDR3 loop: CASSFLQGPLNEKLFF. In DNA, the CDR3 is TGTGCCAGCAGCTTCTTACAGGGGCCCCTTAATGAAAAACTGTTTTTT.

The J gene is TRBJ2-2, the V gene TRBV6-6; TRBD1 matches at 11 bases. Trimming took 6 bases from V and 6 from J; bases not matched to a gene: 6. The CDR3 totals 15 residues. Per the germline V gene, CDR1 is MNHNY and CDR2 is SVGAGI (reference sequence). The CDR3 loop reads CASRTPGQGAGELFF. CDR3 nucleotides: TGTGCCAGCAGGACGCCGGGACAGGGGGCCGGGGAGCTGTTTTTT.

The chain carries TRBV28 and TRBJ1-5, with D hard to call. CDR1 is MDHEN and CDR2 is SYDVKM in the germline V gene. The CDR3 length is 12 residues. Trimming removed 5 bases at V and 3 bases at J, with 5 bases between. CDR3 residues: CASSVNNQPQHF. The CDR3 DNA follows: TGTGCCAGCAGTGTTAACAATCAGCCCCAGCATTTT.

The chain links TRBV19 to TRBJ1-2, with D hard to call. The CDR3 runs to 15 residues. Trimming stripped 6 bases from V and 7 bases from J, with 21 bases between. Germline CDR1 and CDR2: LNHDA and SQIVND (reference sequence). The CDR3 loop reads CASSPLRWARFGYTF. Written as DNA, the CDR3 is TGTGCCAGTAGCCCTCTCAGGTGGGCTCGTTTTGGCTACACCTTC.

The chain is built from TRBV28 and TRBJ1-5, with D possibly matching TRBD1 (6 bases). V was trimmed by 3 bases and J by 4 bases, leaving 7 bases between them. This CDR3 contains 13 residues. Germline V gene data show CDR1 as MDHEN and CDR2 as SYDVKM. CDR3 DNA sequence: TGTGCCAGCAGTTTCGACAGGAATCAGCCCCAGCATTTT. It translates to CASSFDRNQPQHF.

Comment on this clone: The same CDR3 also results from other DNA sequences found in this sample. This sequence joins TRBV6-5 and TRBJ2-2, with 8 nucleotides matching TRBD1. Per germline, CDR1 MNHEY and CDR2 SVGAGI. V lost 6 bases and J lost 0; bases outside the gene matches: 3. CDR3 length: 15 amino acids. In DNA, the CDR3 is TGTGCCAGCAGCCCGGACAGGGCGAACACCGGGGAGCTGTTTTTT. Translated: CASSPDRANTGELFF.

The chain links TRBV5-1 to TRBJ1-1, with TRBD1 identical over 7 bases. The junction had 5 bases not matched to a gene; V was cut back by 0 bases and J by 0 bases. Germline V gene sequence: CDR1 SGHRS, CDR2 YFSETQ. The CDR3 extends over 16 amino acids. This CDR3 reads CASSLGGTDMNTEAFF. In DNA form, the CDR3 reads TGCGCCAGCAGCTTGGGAGGGACAGACATGAACACTGAAGCTTTCTTT.

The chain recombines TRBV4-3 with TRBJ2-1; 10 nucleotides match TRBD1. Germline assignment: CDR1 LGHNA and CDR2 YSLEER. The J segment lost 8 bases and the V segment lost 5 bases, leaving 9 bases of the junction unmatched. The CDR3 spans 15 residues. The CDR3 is CASSKRTGGMDEQFF. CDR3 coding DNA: TGCGCCAGCAGCAAGAGGACAGGGGGTATGGATGAGCAGTTCTTC.

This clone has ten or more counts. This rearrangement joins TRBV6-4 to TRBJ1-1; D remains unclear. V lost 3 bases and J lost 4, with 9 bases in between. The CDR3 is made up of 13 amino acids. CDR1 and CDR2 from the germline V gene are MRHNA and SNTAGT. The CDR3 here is CASSESETTEAFF. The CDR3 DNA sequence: TGTGCCAGCAGTGAGAGCGAAACCACTGAAGCTTTCTTT.

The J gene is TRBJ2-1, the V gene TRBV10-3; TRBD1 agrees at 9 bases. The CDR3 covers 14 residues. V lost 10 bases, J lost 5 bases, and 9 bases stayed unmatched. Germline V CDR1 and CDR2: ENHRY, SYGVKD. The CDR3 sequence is CATAGQGGNNEQFF. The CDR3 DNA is TGTGCCACCGCGGGACAGGGAGGGAACAATGAGCAGTTCTTC.